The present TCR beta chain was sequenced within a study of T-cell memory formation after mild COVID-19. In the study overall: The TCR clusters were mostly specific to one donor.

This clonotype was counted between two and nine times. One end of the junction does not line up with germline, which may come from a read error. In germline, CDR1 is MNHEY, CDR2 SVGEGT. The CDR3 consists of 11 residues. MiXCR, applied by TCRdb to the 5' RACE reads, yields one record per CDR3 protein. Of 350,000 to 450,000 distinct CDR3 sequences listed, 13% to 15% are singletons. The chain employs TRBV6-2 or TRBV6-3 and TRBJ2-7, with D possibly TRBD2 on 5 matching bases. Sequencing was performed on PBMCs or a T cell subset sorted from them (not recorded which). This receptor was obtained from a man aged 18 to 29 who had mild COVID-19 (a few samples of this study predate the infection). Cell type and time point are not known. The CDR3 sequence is CASSYRGSTDF. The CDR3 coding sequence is TGTGCCAGCAGTTACAGAGGGTCCACGGACTTC.